This T cell receptor (beta chain) was recorded in a study of shared clonotypes between healthy human individuals. Study results and caveats: Specimens sampled were limited to blood, with tissue repertoires likely differing.

It was CD45RO-negative cells, positively selected for CCR7, that made up naive CD8 cells, with terminally differentiated effector memory CD45RA+ cells excluded. Germline lookup yields CDR1 SGHAT and CDR2 FQNNGV. The CDR3 covers 15 residues. With 1 base removed from V and 3 bases from J, the gap between germline ends came to 13 bases. This clone was observed a single time. What it recognizes is unknown. Libraries were prepared by immunoSEQ multiplex PCR; TCRdb keeps only in-frame clonotypes and omits some of them. This table has approximately 810,000 clones, nearly 95% appearing once. This sequence originates from a man aged 25-40 years in good health. The chain is built from TRBV11-2 and TRBJ2-7; D might be TRBD1 (6 bases). Sample: naive CD8+ T cells sorted from blood. The DNA for the CDR3 is TGTGCCAGCAGCTTAGGGCCAGGGGCGGACTACGAGCAGTACTTC. Protein: CASSLGPGADYEQYF.